The 17 T cell receptor beta chains presented below share a single source sample, sequenced in a study of control samples from healthy donors and cancer patients. The data were produced by immunoSEQ multiplex PCR, yet TCRdb's version contains in-frame clones alone and is incomplete. The table has some 160,000 clones, around 86% seen once. What was sequenced was blood. These TCRs come from a man in his thirties or forties in good health.

The rearrangement links TRBV27 to TRBJ1-2; D remains unclear. CDR1 is MNHEY and CDR2 is SMNVEV in the germline V gene (reference sequence). V was clipped by 5 bases and J by 6 bases, with 16 bases between them. This CDR3 has 14 amino acids. The CDR3, as DNA: TGTGCCAGCAGTCGCACCAATGTGTGGAATGGCTACACCTTC. Its protein is CASSRTNVWNGYTF.

This chain uses TRBV7-6 with TRBJ2-7; 11 bases line up with TRBD2. V was clipped by 6 bases and J by 6 bases; unmatched bases: 10. CDR1 SGHVS and CDR2 FNYEAQ come from the germline V gene. This CDR3 is 15 amino acids long. The CDR3 DNA reads as TGTGCCAGCAGGCAAACTAGCGGGAGTAGTTCCGAGCAGTACTTC. Its translation is CASRQTSGSSSEQYF.

This clone was counted once. The CDR3 is CASSLAISAAGEKLFF. DNA for the CDR3: TGTGCCAGCAGCTTAGCGATCAGTGCCGCTGGTGAAAAACTGTTTTTT. V gene TRBV7-8 combines with J gene TRBJ1-4; D gene unclear. The CDR3 has 16 residues. Germline V gives CDR1 SGHVS, CDR2 FQNEAQ. Trimming cost V 0 bases and J 7 bases, with 15 bases left between them.

This chain's CDR3 is CASSQDINQPQHF. CDR3 nucleotides: TGCGCCAGCAGCCAAGATATTAATCAGCCCCAGCATTTT. The chain carries TRBV4-3 and TRBJ1-5; D gene unclear. Deletions cut 0 bases from V and 4 bases from J, with 4 bases between. This CDR3 is built from 13 residues. The V gene's germline CDR1 is LGHNA and CDR2 YSLEER.

The chain uses TRBV9 and TRBJ1-2; D remains unclear. Per the germline V gene, CDR1 is SGDLS and CDR2 is YYNGEE. CDR3 length equals 16 residues. Trimming stripped 2 bases from V and 0 bases from J, with 14 bases between. CDR3 amino acids: CASSVDGERANYGYTF. The CDR3 DNA reads TGTGCCAGCAGCGTCGATGGGGAGAGAGCTAACTATGGCTACACCTTC.

The CDR3 coding sequence is TGTGCCAGCAGCTTACAGGGCCCTGGTTCTAATTCACCCCTCCACTTT. Amino acid sequence: CASSLQGPGSNSPLHF. V is TRBV7-6 and J is TRBJ1-6; D is possibly TRBD1 (5 bases). The ends were cut back, 2 bases at V and 6 bases at J, with 14 bases in the middle. The CDR3 loop spans 16 amino acids. The germline gives CDR1 SGHVS, CDR2 FNYEAQ.

The V gene is TRBV7-8, the J gene TRBJ2-2; D ambiguous. The CDR3 has 14 amino acids. Germline V gives CDR1 SGHVS, CDR2 FQNEAQ. The V end lost 4 bases, the J end lost 1 base, and 7 bases lay between the germline ends. CDR3: CASSYAGNTGELFF. CDR3 bases: TGTGCCAGCAGCTACGCAGGGAACACCGGGGAGCTGTTTTTT.

This clone appeared a single time. V usage is TRBV6-1 and J usage is TRBJ1-1; D might be TRBD1 (5 bases). The V end was cut by 3 bases, the J end by 11 bases, with 19 bases between. Germline assignment: CDR1 MNHNS and CDR2 SASEGT. This CDR3 spans 14 amino acids. For the CDR3, the DNA is TGTGCCAGCAGTGATACGAGGACACCCCAACAGGCTTTCTTT. Residues: CASSDTRTPQQAFF.

The V and J genes are TRBV7-9 and TRBJ2-2, with D unresolved. The length of the CDR3 is 15 residues. Germline CDR1 and CDR2: SEHNR and FQNEAQ (reference sequence). V lost 4 bases to trimming and J lost 8 bases, with 17 bases between them. The CDR3 coding sequence is TGTGCCAGCAGCTCACCCCACGGCCATGAGGGGGAGCTGTTTTTT. It translates to CASSSPHGHEGELFF. The variable domain in full, completed from reference TRBV7-9 and TRBJ2-2, reads DTGVSQNPRHKITKRGQNVTFRCDPISEHNRLYWYRQTLGQGPEFLTYFQNEAQLEKSRLLSDRFSAERPKGSFSTLEIQRTEQGDSAMYLCASSSPHGHEGELFFGEGSRLTVL.

The chain couples TRBV9 to TRBJ2-5, with 13 bases fitting TRBD2. With 3 bases clipped from V and 5 bases from J, the junction kept 7 bases outside the gene matches. This CDR3 comprises 16 residues. The V gene's germline CDR1 is SGDLS and CDR2 YYNGEE. CDR3 sequence (DNA): TGTGCCAGCAGCGCCACTAGCGGGGGGGCTTGGGAGACCCAGTACTTC. Its translation is CASSATSGGAWETQYF.

With regard to this clone: Other DNA sequences of this sample code for an identical CDR3. The rearrangement links TRBV18 to TRBJ2-7; D remains unclear. The length of the CDR3 is 12 residues. Germline loops: CDR1 KGHSH, CDR2 LQKENI. Trimming took off 1 base at V and 4 bases at J, with 5 bases between the two ends. The CDR3 reads CASSPREYEQYF. The CDR3 coding sequence is TGTGCCAGCTCACCACGCGAATACGAGCAGTACTTC.

V is TRBV30 and J is TRBJ2-3; D is unclear. The germline V gene encodes CDR1 GTSNPN and CDR2 SVGIG (reference sequence). This CDR3 is built from 12 residues. Trimming removed 0 bases at V and 6 bases at J, with 7 bases between. The CDR3 protein is CAWSVGSDTQYF. As DNA, the CDR3 is TGTGCCTGGAGTGTTGGAAGCGATACGCAGTATTTT.

This clone was seen more than once but under ten times. This chain uses TRBV11-1 with TRBJ2-5; 13 nucleotides agree with TRBD2. CDR3 size: 16 residues. Per germline, CDR1 SGHAT and CDR2 FQDESV (reference sequence). After removal of 5 bases from V and 5 bases from J, the junction contained 8 bases not matched to a gene. DNA for the CDR3: TGTGCCAGCAGCCCGGGACTAGCGGGGAGAGGGGAGACCCAGTACTTC. This gives the protein CASSPGLAGRGETQYF.

The chain combines TRBV18 with TRBJ2-6; the D gene could be TRBD1 or TRBD2 (5 bases each). The CDR3 totals 16 residues. Germline V gene data show CDR1 as KGHSH and CDR2 as LQKENI. V lost 6 bases and J lost 0, with 12 bases in between. DNA for the CDR3: TGTGCCAGCTCTCGGGACCTGAGCTCTGGGGCCAACGTCCTGACTTTC. Translating gives CASSRDLSSGANVLTF.

The chain couples TRBV7-8 to TRBJ1-6; D not resolved. With 4 bases removed from V and 8 bases from J, the gap between germline ends came to 15 bases. The CDR3 length is 15 residues. Germline V CDR1 and CDR2: SGHVS, FQNEAQ. In nucleotides, the CDR3 is TGTGCCAGCAGCTCCCGAATAGGCTGGGATTCACCCCTCCACTTT. Translated: CASSSRIGWDSPLHF.

The chain has TRBV27 and TRBJ2-1; TRBD2 aligns across 8 bases. V was clipped by 2 bases and J by 7 bases; unmatched bases: 10. Germline assignment: CDR1 MNHEY and CDR2 SMNVEV (reference sequence). The CDR3 consists of 16 residues. In DNA, the CDR3 is TGTGCCAGCAGTTTAATAGGGGGACTAGATAGGAATGAGCAGTTCTTC. This gives the protein CASSLIGGLDRNEQFF.

The V call is TRBV9, the J call TRBJ2-3; TRBD2 matches at 13 bases. The junction had 4 bases not matched to a gene; V was cut back by 4 bases and J by 2 bases. This CDR3 spans 16 amino acids. In germline, CDR1 is SGDLS, CDR2 YYNGEE. CDR3 DNA sequence: TGTGCCAGCAGCCGAACTAGCGGGGGGGCCACAGATACGCAGTATTTT. Translating it yields CASSRTSGGATDTQYF.